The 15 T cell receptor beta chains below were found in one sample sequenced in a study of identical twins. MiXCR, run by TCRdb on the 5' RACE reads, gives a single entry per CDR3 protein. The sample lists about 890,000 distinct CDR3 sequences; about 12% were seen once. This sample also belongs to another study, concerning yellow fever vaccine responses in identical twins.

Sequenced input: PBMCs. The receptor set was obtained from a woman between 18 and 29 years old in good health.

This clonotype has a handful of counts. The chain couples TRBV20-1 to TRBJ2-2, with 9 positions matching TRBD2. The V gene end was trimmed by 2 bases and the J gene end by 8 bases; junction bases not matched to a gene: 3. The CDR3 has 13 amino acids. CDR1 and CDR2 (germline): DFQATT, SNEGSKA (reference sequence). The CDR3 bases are TGCAGTGCTAGACACAGCGGGGGGGGGGAGCTGTTTTTT. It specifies CSARHSGGGELFF.

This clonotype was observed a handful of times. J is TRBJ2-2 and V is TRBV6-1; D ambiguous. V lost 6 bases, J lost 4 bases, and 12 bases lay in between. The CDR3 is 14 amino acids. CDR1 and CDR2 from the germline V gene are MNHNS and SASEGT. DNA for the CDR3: TGTGCCAGCAGGGTGGCTCCGAGCACCGGGGAGCTGTTTTTT. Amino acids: CASRVAPSTGELFF.

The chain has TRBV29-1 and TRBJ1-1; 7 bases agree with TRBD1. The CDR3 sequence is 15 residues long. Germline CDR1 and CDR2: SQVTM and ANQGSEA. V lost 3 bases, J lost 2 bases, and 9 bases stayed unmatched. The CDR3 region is CSVDSWDSQNTEAFF. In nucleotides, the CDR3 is TGCAGCGTTGATAGCTGGGACAGTCAAAACACTGAAGCTTTCTTT.

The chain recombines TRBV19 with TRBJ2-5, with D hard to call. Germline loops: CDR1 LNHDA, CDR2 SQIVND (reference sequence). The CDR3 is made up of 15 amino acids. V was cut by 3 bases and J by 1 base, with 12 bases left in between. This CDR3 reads CASSMARAAQETQYF. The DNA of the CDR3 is TGTGCCAGTAGTATGGCTAGGGCGGCCCAAGAGACCCAGTACTTC.

The CDR3 is CATSTLLSDTEAFF. In DNA, the CDR3 is TGTGCCACCAGCACTCTCCTCTCGGACACTGAAGCTTTCTTT. This chain uses TRBV15 with TRBJ1-1; D not certain. Germline CDR1 LNHNV, CDR2 YYDKDF (reference sequence). V was pared by 4 bases and J by 3 bases, with 12 bases between. The CDR3 totals 14 residues. The variable domain in full, completed from reference TRBV15 and TRBJ1-1, reads DAMVIQNPRYQVTQFGKPVTLSCSQTLNHNVMYWYQQKSSQAPKLLFHYYDKDFNNEADTPDNFQSRRPNTSFCFLDIRSPGLGDTAMYLCATSTLLSDTEAFFGQGTRLTVV.

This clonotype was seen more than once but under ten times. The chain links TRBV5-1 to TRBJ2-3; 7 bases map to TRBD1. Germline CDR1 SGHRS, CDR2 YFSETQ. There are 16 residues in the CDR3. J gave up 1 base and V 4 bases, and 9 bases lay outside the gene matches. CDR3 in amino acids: CASSGQTGPGTDTQYF. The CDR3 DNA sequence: TGCGCCAGCAGCGGCCAGACAGGGCCGGGCACAGATACGCAGTATTTT.

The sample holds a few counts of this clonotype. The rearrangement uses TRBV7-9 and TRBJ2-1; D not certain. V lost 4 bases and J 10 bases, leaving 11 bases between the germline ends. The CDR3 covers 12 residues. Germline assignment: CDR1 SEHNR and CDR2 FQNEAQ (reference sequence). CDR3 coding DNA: TGTGCCAGCAGCTCTTTGGCCCACGAGCAGTTCTTC. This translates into CASSSLAHEQFF.

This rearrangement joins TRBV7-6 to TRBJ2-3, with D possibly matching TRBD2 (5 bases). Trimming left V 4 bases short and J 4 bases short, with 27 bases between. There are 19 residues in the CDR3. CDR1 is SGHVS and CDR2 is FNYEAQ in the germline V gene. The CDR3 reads CASSSFGNDYSGSADTQYF. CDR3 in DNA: TGTGCCAGCAGCTCATTCGGGAATGACTATTCCGGTTCCGCAGATACGCAGTATTTT. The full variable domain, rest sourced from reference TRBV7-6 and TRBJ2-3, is GAGVSQSPRYKVTKRGQDVALRCDPISGHVSLYWYRQALGQGPEFLTYFNYEAQQDKSGLPNDRFSAERPEGSISTLTIQRTEQRDSAMYRCASSSFGNDYSGSADTQYFGPGTRLTVL.

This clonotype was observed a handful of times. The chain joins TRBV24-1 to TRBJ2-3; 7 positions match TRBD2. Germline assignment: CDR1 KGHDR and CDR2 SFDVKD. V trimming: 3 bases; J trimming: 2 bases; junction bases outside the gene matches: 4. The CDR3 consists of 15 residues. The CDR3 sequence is CATSDPGTITDTQYF. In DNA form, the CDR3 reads TGTGCCACCAGTGATCCCGGGACTATCACAGATACGCAGTATTTT.

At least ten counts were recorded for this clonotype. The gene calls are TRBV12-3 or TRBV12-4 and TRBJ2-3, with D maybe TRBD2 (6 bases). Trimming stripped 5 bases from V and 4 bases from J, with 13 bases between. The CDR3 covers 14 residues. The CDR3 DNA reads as TGTGCCAGCAGTCACGCCGGGGGATCAGATACGCAGTATTTT. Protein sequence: CASSHAGGSDTQYF.

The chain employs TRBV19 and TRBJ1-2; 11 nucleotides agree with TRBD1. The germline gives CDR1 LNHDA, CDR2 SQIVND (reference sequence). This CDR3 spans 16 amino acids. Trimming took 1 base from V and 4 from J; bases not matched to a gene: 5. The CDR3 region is CASSIGGQGAGYGYTF. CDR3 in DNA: TGTGCCAGTAGTATAGGAGGACAGGGGGCTGGCTATGGCTACACCTTC.

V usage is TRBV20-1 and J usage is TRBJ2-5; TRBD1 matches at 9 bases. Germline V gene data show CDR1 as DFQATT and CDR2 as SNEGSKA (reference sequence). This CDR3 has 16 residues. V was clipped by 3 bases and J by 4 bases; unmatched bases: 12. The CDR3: CSARTTGGPQIETQYF. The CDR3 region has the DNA TGCAGTGCTAGGACAACAGGGGGCCCTCAGATAGAGACCCAGTACTTC.

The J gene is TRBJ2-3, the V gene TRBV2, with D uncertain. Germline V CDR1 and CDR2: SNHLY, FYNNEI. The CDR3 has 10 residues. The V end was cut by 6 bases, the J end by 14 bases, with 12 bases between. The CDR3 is CASRTRVMYF. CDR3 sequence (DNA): TGTGCCAGCAGGACACGGGTTATGTATTTT.

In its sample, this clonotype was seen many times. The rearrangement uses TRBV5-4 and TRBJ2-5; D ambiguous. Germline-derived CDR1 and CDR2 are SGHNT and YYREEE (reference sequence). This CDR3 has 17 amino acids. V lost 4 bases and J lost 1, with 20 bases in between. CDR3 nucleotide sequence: TGTGCCAGCAGCCCTCGTGGTCCTAACATGCCCCAAGAGACCCAGTACTTC. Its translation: CASSPRGPNMPQETQYF.

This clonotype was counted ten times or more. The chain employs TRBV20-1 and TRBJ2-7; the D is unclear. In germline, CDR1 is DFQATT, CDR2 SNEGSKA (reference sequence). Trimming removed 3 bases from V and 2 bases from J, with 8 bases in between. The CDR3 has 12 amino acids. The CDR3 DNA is TGCAGTGCTAGCGAAGGAGCCTACGAGCAGTACGTC. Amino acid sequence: CSASEGAYEQYV.